This TCR beta chain was recorded in a study of cytomegalovirus exposure and HLA in healthy donors. The CDR3 extends over 16 amino acids. CDR1 is SGHNT and CDR2 is YYREEE in the germline V gene (reference sequence). Trimming removed 0 bases at V and 2 bases at J, with 14 bases between. Primers for the PCR totalled 60 Vbeta and 13 Jbeta. Libraries were prepared by immunoSEQ multiplex PCR; TCRdb keeps only in-frame clonotypes and omits some of them. The repertoire holds roughly 190,000 clones, with around 81% as singletons. The source of this sequence is a man between 18 and 29 years old in good health and CMV-seronegative. The V call is TRBV5-4, the J call TRBJ1-2, with unresolved D. Sequencing was carried out using PBMCs. CDR3 bases: TGTGCCAGCAGCTTGGGACCGGGAGGAGCAAACTATGGCTACACCTTC. This encodes CASSLGPGGANYGYTF. Based on the CDR3 plus reference TRBV5-4 and TRBJ1-2, the full variable domain is ETGVTQSPTHLIKTRGQQVTLRCSSQSGHNTVSWYQQALGQGPQFIFQYYREEENGRGNFPPRFSGLQFPNYSSELNVNALELDDSALYLCASSLGPGGANYGYTFGSGTRLTVV.